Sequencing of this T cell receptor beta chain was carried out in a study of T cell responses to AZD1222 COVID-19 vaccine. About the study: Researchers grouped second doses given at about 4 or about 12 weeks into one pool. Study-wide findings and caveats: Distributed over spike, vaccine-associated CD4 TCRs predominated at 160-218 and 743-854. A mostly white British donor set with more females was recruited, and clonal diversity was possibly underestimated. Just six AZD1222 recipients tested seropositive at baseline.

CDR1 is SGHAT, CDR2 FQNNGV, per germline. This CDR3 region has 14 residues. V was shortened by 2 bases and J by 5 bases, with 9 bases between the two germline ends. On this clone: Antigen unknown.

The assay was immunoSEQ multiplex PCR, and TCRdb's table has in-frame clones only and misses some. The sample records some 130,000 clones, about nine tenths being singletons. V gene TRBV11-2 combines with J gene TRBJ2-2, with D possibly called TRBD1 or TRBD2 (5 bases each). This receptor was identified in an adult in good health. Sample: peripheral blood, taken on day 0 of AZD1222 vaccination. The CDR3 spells CASSLRGRTGELFF. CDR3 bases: TGTGCCAGCAGCTTACGGGGACGGACCGGGGAGCTGTTTTTT.